Here is one TCR beta chain with its context. Its cognate antigen is unknown. No cell sorting was done before RNA was extracted from the tissue. The data belong to a study of tumor and adjacent non-tumor tissue in lung cancer. As for the study in general: Histology: 11 to 13 adenocarcinoma, a couple of squamous cell carcinoma, 1 small cell lung cancer. Findings of the study overall: Significantly higher TCR diversity was found in tumor than normal lung. In normal lung, the top 100 clones were significantly more dominant than in tumor.

A modified ARM-PCR protocol with three rounds of nested PCR amplified TCRbeta. MiXCR, run by TCRdb on the multiplex PCR reads, gives a single entry per CDR3 protein. The sample carries roughly 220,000 distinct CDR3 sequences, 70% to 75% recorded once. This clonotype originated in a man aged 55 to 70 with non-small cell lung cancer. Specimen: lung tumor tissue.

CDR3: CASSLGSERDNEQFF. CDR3 nucleotide sequence: TGTGCCAGCAGCCTTGGTAGCGAGAGAGACAATGAGCAGTTCTTC. The chain is built from TRBV5-4 and TRBJ2-1; TRBD2 is a possible D gene (5 bases). Trimming took off 4 bases at V and 5 bases at J, with 16 bases between the two ends. The CDR3 covers 15 residues. Germline V gene data show CDR1 as SGHNT and CDR2 as YYREEE (reference sequence). Complete variable domain (other parts from reference TRBV5-4 and TRBJ2-1): ETGVTQSPTHLIKTRGQQVTLRCSSQSGHNTVSWYQQALGQGPQFIFQYYREEENGRGNFPPRFSGLQFPNYSSELNVNALELDDSALYLCASSLGSERDNEQFFGPGTRLTVL.